The rows below give T cell receptor beta chains drawn from one sample of a study of CD4 T cells in relation to SARS-CoV-2 and coronaviruses. Profiling relied on immunoSEQ multiplex PCR, and the TCRdb table lists in-frame clones only, not all of them. This table has about 22,000 clones, 65% to 70% appearing once. These receptors' antigens are unknown. The material sequenced was CD4+ T cells from PBMCs, cultured in vitro. The receptors were sampled from a human donor in good health. CDR3s include the opening cysteine and the closing phenylalanine or tryptophan. D genes are given only for firm matches. Rows may omit the clone size; those that give it use once, few, many or a size class.

CDR3	DNA	V	J	D	size
CASSLEAARGEQFF	TGCGCCAGCAGCTTGGAGGCTGCCCGGGGGGAGCAGTTCTTC	TRBV5-1	TRBJ2-1	.	once
CASSFLGAGPRSEQYF	TGTGCCAGCAGCTTTTTGGGAGCCGGGCCCCGTTCCGAGCAGTACTTC	TRBV7-9	TRBJ2-7	.	.
CASSLEWRTEAFF	TGTGCCAGCAGCTTGGAGTGGCGGACTGAAGCTTTCTTT	TRBV11-3	TRBJ1-1	.	.
CASSSNRGNIQYF	TGTGCCAGCAGCTCAAATAGAGGAAACATTCAGTACTTC	TRBV3-1/TRBV3-2	TRBJ2-4	.	once
CASGAEGSLGTGGADTQYF	TGTGCTAGTGGCGCGGAGGGGTCATTAGGGACGGGGGGCGCAGATACGCAGTATTTT	TRBV12-5	TRBJ2-3	.	.
CASSYFGRQNENYGYTF	TGTGCCAGCAGTTACTTCGGGCGACAGAATGAGAACTATGGCTACACCTTC	TRBV6-2/TRBV6-3	TRBJ1-2	.	.
CASSISGTGGRETQYF	TGTGCCAGTAGTATATCAGGGACAGGGGGCCGAGAGACCCAGTACTTC	TRBV19	TRBJ2-5	TRBD1	.
CASSPREGLYNEQFF	TGTGCCAGCTCACCGCGGGAGGGCTTATACAATGAGCAGTTCTTC	TRBV18	TRBJ2-1	TRBD2	few
CAIWDRSSYEQYF	TGTGCCATTTGGGACAGAAGCTCCTACGAGCAGTACTTC	TRBV10-3	TRBJ2-7	TRBD1	.
CAWSVGAWTSQAEQFF	TGTGCCTGGAGTGTAGGGGCCTGGACTAGCCAGGCTGAGCAGTTCTTC	TRBV30	TRBJ2-1	TRBD2	.
CASSTQDKGRQPQHF	TGTGCCAGCAGTACCCAAGATAAGGGTCGTCAGCCCCAGCATTTT	TRBV6-5	TRBJ1-5	.	.
CASSPWTRREDEQFF	TGTGCCAGCAGCCCGTGGACTAGAAGGGAAGATGAGCAGTTCTTC	TRBV9	TRBJ2-1	TRBD2	.
CASSPTNSRASGTEAFF	TGTGCCAGCTCACCTACTAACTCCCGGGCCTCGGGAACTGAAGCTTTCTTT	TRBV18	TRBJ1-1	.	.
CASSTRPGQGARGNQPQHF	TGTGCCAGTAGTACCCGACCGGGACAGGGGGCGCGGGGCAATCAGCCCCAGCATTTT	TRBV19	TRBJ1-5	TRBD1	.
CASSSAEAGNYEQYF	TGTGCCAGCAGCTCCGCTGAAGCGGGAAATTACGAGCAGTACTTC	TRBV5-4	TRBJ2-7	TRBD2	.
CASSEGSGSTDTQYF	TGTGCCAGCAGTGAGGGTAGCGGGAGCACAGATACGCAGTATTTT	TRBV6-4	TRBJ2-3	TRBD2	.
CATETGADNSPLHF	TGTGCCACCGAGACGGGAGCAGATAATTCACCCCTCCACTTT	TRBV28	TRBJ1-6	.	.
CASREPGLAVTDTQYF	TGTGCCAGCAGAGAACCCGGACTAGCGGTCACAGATACGCAGTATTTT	TRBV27	TRBJ2-3	TRBD2	.
CASSPQTRGVMLFF	TGTGCCAGCAGCCCACAGACACGGGGGGTGATGTTGTTCTTC	TRBV9	TRBJ2-1	TRBD2	.
CASSHIYEQYF	TGTGCCAGCAGCCATATTTACGAGCAGTACTTC	TRBV3-1/TRBV3-2	TRBJ2-7	.	.
CASSSGIVGTDTQYF	TGCGCCAGCAGCTCTGGCATCGTGGGCACAGATACGCAGTATTTT	TRBV5-1	TRBJ2-3	.	.
CASSQPGQGDYEQYF	TGTGCCAGCAGCCAGCCGGGACAGGGAGACTACGAGCAGTACTTC	TRBV4-2	TRBJ2-7	TRBD1	.
CASSQGSGLWTEAFF	TGTGCCAGCAGCCAAGGATCCGGGTTATGGACTGAAGCTTTCTTT	TRBV14	TRBJ1-1	.	.
CASRLAPGLAGFTYEQYF	TGTGCAAGTCGCTTAGCGCCGGGACTAGCGGGATTTACCTACGAGCAGTACTTC	TRBV12-2	TRBJ2-7	.	few
CASSSGGSTEAFF	TGCGCCAGCAGCTCAGGCGGGAGCACTGAAGCTTTCTTT	TRBV5-1	TRBJ1-1	.	.
CASSGTLGPEGSNTEAFF	TGCGCCAGCAGTGGTACTCTCGGCCCCGAGGGTTCAAACACTGAAGCTTTCTTT	TRBV10-1	TRBJ1-1	.	.
CASSLRESNQPQHF	TGTGCCAGCAGCTTAAGAGAGAGCAATCAGCCCCAGCATTTT	TRBV7-8	TRBJ1-5	.	medium-sized
CASSISGGSSYEQYF	TGTGCCAGCAGTATTTCAGGGGGCTCTTCCTACGAGCAGTACTTC	TRBV6-2/TRBV6-3	TRBJ2-7	TRBD1	.
CASSQFGGQASYEQYF	TGTGCCAGCAGCCAATTCGGGGGCCAGGCCTCCTACGAGCAGTACTTC	TRBV4-2	TRBJ2-7	.	.
CASSLVGDTGELFF	TGTGCCAGCAGCTTGGTCGGGGACACCGGGGAGCTGTTTTTT	TRBV7-2	TRBJ2-2	.	once
CASSPQGVYGYTF	TGTGCCAGCAGTCCTCAGGGTGTCTATGGCTACACCTTC	TRBV6-5	TRBJ1-2	.	few
CASSLFGTQNTGELFF	TGTGCCAGCAGCTTGTTTGGGACACAAAACACCGGGGAGCTGTTTTTT	TRBV5-6	TRBJ2-2	.	few
CASGRQLFSYEQYF	TGTGCTAGTGGTAGACAGCTCTTCTCCTACGAGCAGTACTTC	TRBV12-5	TRBJ2-7	.	.
CASSPGLSGELFF	TGTGCCAGCAGCCCTGGTTTATCCGGGGAGCTGTTTTTT	TRBV7-8	TRBJ2-2	.	.
CASSLDRSPEAFF	TGTGCCAGCAGCTTAGATAGGAGCCCCGAAGCTTTCTTT	TRBV11-2	TRBJ1-1	.	.
CASSPTTGTSRGYTF	TGCGCCAGCAGCCCAACGACAGGGACGTCGCGGGGCTACACCTTC	TRBV5-1	TRBJ1-2	TRBD1	.
CASSQIGDTEAFF	TGTGCCAGTAGCCAGATAGGGGACACTGAAGCTTTCTTT	TRBV19	TRBJ1-1	.	once
CASSLLAVQETQYF	TGTGCCAGCAGTCTACTAGCGGTCCAAGAGACCCAGTACTTC	TRBV6-5	TRBJ2-5	TRBD2	.
CASSISFRQPQHF	TGTGCCAGTAGTATAAGTTTTCGGCAGCCCCAGCATTTT	TRBV19	TRBJ1-5	.	.
CASSAVRLVDNYGYTF	TGTGCCAGCAGTGCAGTCAGGCTCGTCGATAACTATGGCTACACCTTC	TRBV2	TRBJ1-2	.	.
CATSRDFVGREAFF	TGTGCCACCAGCAGAGATTTTGTTGGGCGGGAAGCTTTCTTT	TRBV15	TRBJ1-1	.	.
CASSSTSNAGLQEQYF	TGTGCCAGCTCATCGACTAGCAATGCAGGCCTCCAGGAGCAGTACTTC	TRBV18	TRBJ2-7	TRBD2	.
CASSVARLAGVETQYF	TGTGCCAGCAGCGTAGCTCGGCTAGCGGGGGTAGAGACCCAGTACTTC	TRBV9	TRBJ2-5	TRBD2	.
CASSYSRQGVNQPQHF	TGTGCCAGCAGTTACTCAAGACAGGGAGTTAATCAGCCCCAGCATTTT	TRBV6-6	TRBJ1-5	TRBD1	.
CAWGTGGFQPQHF	TGTGCCTGGGGGACAGGGGGCTTTCAGCCCCAGCATTTT	TRBV30	TRBJ1-5	TRBD1	few
CASSLRSGTEETQYF	TGTGCCAGCAGCTTGAGATCCGGGACAGAGGAGACCCAGTACTTC	TRBV11-2	TRBJ2-5	TRBD1	.
CASSWGQDNYGYTF	TGTGCCAGCAGCTGGGGACAGGATAACTATGGCTACACCTTC	TRBV5-8	TRBJ1-2	TRBD1	few
CASSSPNTEAFF	TGTGCCAGCAGTTCCCCCAACACTGAAGCTTTCTTT	TRBV6-5	TRBJ1-1	.	.
CASSYPTGGTEAFF	TGTGCCAGCAGCTACCCGACGGGTGGAACTGAAGCTTTCTTT	TRBV13	TRBJ1-1	.	.
CASTLGTLVFSETQYF	TGCGCCAGCACCCTTGGGACTTTAGTGTTCTCAGAGACCCAGTACTTC	TRBV5-1	TRBJ2-5	.	.